These T cell receptor beta chains were read from a single sample in a study of Tregs in tolerant kidney transplant recipients. Sequenced by immunoSEQ multiplex PCR; TCRdb stores in-frame clones only, minus some. The sample consists of 110,000 or so clones, roughly 89% of them appearing once. The sequenced sample was CD4+ T cells from blood, obtained before the transplant. The receptors derive from a human donor who received a combined kidney and bone marrow transplant. The CDR3 runs from the conserved cysteine through the conserved F or W. Fields, in order: V gene, clone size, J gene, D gene, CDR3 DNA, CDR3 protein. A D gene is named only where the DNA matches it firmly. The size of a clone is reported for some rows only, either as once, few or many, or as a class for expanded clones.

TRBV2	NA	TRBJ2-7	NA	TGTGCCAGCAGTGACGGAGATTCCCCAACCTACGAGCAGTACTTC	CASSDGDSPTYEQYF
TRBV2	NA	TRBJ1-2	TRBD1	TGTGCCAGCAGTGTTGACAGGGATTCTGGCTACACCTTC	CASSVDRDSGYTF
TRBV27	NA	TRBJ2-5	NA	TGTGCCAGCAGTCCCGCCCGGTTTGGGGCGCAGGAGACCCAGTACTTC	CASSPARFGAQETQYF
TRBV6-1	NA	TRBJ2-4	NA	TGTGCCAGCAGTCAAGACTACGCGGCAACCCTTCAGTACTTC	CASSQDYAATLQYF
TRBV7-2	NA	TRBJ2-1	NA	TGTGCCAGCAGCTTCTCCCCCCTGGCGGGGCGGGTCTACAATGAGCAGTTCTTC	CASSFSPLAGRVYNEQFF
TRBV6-5	NA	TRBJ2-7	NA	TGTGCCAGCAGTTCCCCTGCGGGGGCGCGGGAGCAGTACTTC	CASSSPAGAREQYF
TRBV19	NA	TRBJ1-2	NA	TGTGCCAGTACCACAGGGTTTGTAACTAACTATGGCTACACCTTC	CASTTGFVTNYGYTF
TRBV10-2	NA	TRBJ2-3	NA	TGCGCCAGCAATGTGAGGCTAAGCACAGATACGCAGTATTTT	CASNVRLSTDTQYF
TRBV5-4	NA	TRBJ1-1	TRBD1	TGTGCCAGCAGCTTGGTTGGCAGGGGGGAAACTGAAGCTTTCTTT	CASSLVGRGETEAFF
TRBV30	few	TRBJ1-1	NA	TGTGCCTGGACCCGGGTCTTGGGTGAAGCTTTCTTT	CAWTRVLGEAFF
TRBV4-3	once	TRBJ2-3	TRBD2	TGCGCCAGCAGCCAAGGAGCGGGAGCCGCTAGCACAGATACGCAGTATTTT	CASSQGAGAASTDTQYF
TRBV2	NA	TRBJ2-2	NA	TGTGCCAGCAGTGAAGGGCCCCTTAACACCGGGGAGCTGTTTTTT	CASSEGPLNTGELFF
TRBV5-6	NA	TRBJ2-1	NA	TGTGCCAGCAGCTTGTGGGACCGGGGGTACAATGAGCAGTTCTTC	CASSLWDRGYNEQFF
TRBV30	once	TRBJ1-3	NA	TGTGCCTGGAGTCCCCGTCGGCCAGCGGCTGGAAACACCATATATTTT	CAWSPRRPAAGNTIYF
TRBV28	NA	TRBJ2-5	TRBD1	TGTGCCAGCAGAGCCCCCGGGACAGGGGGCCTCGGGACCCAGTACTTC	CASRAPGTGGLGTQYF
TRBV13	NA	TRBJ2-2	NA	TGTGCCAGCAGCTTATCTGTGGGAGTGAACACCGGGGAGCTGTTTTTT	CASSLSVGVNTGELFF
TRBV4-2	NA	TRBJ1-1	NA	TGTGCCAGCAGCCAAGTGACAGGGAACACTGAAGCTTTCTTT	CASSQVTGNTEAFF
TRBV27	NA	TRBJ2-1	TRBD2	TGTGCCAGCAGTTTATACAGACTAGCGGGAGGGTCCTACAATGAGCAGTTCTTC	CASSLYRLAGGSYNEQFF
TRBV11-2	NA	TRBJ1-1	NA	TGTGCCAGCAGCCCGCAGGCTGAAGCTTTCTTT	CASSPQAEAFF
TRBV12-5	NA	TRBJ1-1	NA	TGTGCTAGTGGTTTGGCCCTCACAGGGTTGAACACTGAAGCTTTCTTT	CASGLALTGLNTEAFF
TRBV6-6	NA	TRBJ1-1	NA	TGTGCCAGCAGTTACAATCAGGTTGGGAACACTGAAGCTTTCTTT	CASSYNQVGNTEAFF
TRBV5-6	NA	TRBJ2-7	NA	TGTGCCAGCAGCTTTGATGCAGCAGCGTACGAGCAGTACTTC	CASSFDAAAYEQYF
TRBV9	NA	TRBJ1-2	TRBD1	TGTGCCAGCAGCTTCGGACAGGGGGGCTACACCTTC	CASSFGQGGYTF
TRBV6-1	NA	TRBJ1-5	NA	TGTGCCAGCAACCACAGGGACGATCAGCCCCAGCATTTT	CASNHRDDQPQHF
TRBV9	NA	TRBJ2-5	NA	TGTGCCAGCAGCGCCGGACACCGCCAAGAGACCCAGTACTTC	CASSAGHRQETQYF
TRBV7-2	NA	TRBJ2-1	NA	TGTGCCAGCAGCTTAGAATACAGGGTAACTGAGCAGTTCTTC	CASSLEYRVTEQFF
TRBV4-1	NA	TRBJ2-4	NA	TGCGCCAGCAGCCGTGGTACGAGACTAGAAGTAGACATTCAGTACTTC	CASSRGTRLEVDIQYF
TRBV28	NA	TRBJ1-3	TRBD1	TGTGCCAGCACCGCCCCGACAGGGGCCAACTCTGGAAACACCATATATTTT	CASTAPTGANSGNTIYF
TRBV5-1	NA	TRBJ2-3	NA	TGCGCCAGCAGCTTCGAGGGGGAAGATACGCAGTATTTT	CASSFEGEDTQYF